This TCR beta chain was identified in a study of T cells in localized non-small cell lung cancer. Per the germline V gene, CDR1 is MNHNY and CDR2 is SVGAGI (reference sequence). V was clipped by 4 bases and J by 1 base, with 7 bases between them. The CDR3 sequence is 13 residues long. Regarding the study as a whole: Adjacent uninvolved lung had the highest clonality, suggesting focused antigen responses. Longer overall survival was associated with a higher density of T cells in the blood. Heterogeneity within the tumor remains possible, as just one region underwent sequencing.

Only in-frame clones appear in the TCRdb table, and some are missing; sequencing was by immunoSEQ multiplex PCR. The table shows some 55,000 clones, with around 81% occurring only once. Concerning this clone: What it binds is not known.

The sample in question was peripheral blood, obtained before any cancer treatment. This TCR was recovered from a female donor older than 55 with stage II squamous cell lung carcinoma. This rearrangement joins TRBV6-6 to TRBJ2-5; D may be TRBD1 (5 bases). CDR3 in amino acids: CASSFQGQETQYF. CDR3 in DNA: TGTGCCAGCAGTTTCCAGGGCCAAGAGACCCAGTACTTC.